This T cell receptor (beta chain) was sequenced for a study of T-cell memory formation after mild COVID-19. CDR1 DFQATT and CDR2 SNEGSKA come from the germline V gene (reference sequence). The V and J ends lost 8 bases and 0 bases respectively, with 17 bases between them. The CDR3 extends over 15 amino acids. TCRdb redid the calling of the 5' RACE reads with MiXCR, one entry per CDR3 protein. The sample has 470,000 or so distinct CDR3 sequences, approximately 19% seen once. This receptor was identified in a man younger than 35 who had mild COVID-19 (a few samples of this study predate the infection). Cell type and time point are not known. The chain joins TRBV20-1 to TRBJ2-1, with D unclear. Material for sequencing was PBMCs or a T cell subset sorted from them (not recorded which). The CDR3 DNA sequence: TGCAGTATAGCTCAGACTTCCAGCTCCTACAATGAGCAGTTCTTC. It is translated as CSIAQTSSSYNEQFF.